This T cell receptor (beta chain) was profiled in a study of radiotherapy plus CTLA-4 blockade in lung cancer. Turning to the study itself: Patients showed objective responses in 15% to 20% of cases and disease control in under 35%.

Ipilimumab CTLA-4 blockade and focal radiation were given to patients with chemo-refractory metastatic non-small-cell lung cancer. Data came from immunoSEQ multiplex PCR; TCRdb stores just in-frame clones and leaves some out. This table has fewer than 40,000 clones, roughly 73% appearing once. General study results and limits: How blood T cell clones changed early, along with interferon-beta, reportedly forecast response best. Following radiotherapy plus ipilimumab, tumor-derived TCR clones expanded in the blood.

This clone appeared once. The antigen is not known. Germline V lookup: CDR1 MNHEY, CDR2 SVGAGI. V gave up 1 base and J gave up 5 bases, with 14 bases separating them. The CDR3 covers 15 residues. Here the sequenced sample was peripheral blood, taken from a patient treated with radiotherapy plus ipilimumab. This sequence originates from a human donor with non-small cell lung cancer that progressed on radiotherapy plus ipilimumab. The rearrangement links TRBV6-5 to TRBJ2-5; no firm D call. The CDR3 reads CASSYLGPPGETQYF. CDR3 nucleotide sequence: TGTGCCAGCAGTTACTTGGGTCCGCCCGGGGAGACCCAGTACTTC.